One sample yielded the 6 T cell receptor beta chains listed below, sequenced in a study of cytomegalovirus exposure and HLA in healthy donors. The primer mix had 60 Vbeta and 13 Jbeta primers. Produced via immunoSEQ multiplex PCR; TCRdb's table is partial and in-frame only. The data contain fewer than 50,000 clones, around three fifths of them singletons. Sample: PBMCs. Receptors originate from a man aged 50-60 years in good health and CMV-seropositive.

The rearrangement uses TRBV7-9 and TRBJ1-3; 8 nucleotides line up with TRBD1. Germline CDR1 and CDR2: SEHNR and FQNEAQ (reference sequence). The length of the CDR3 is 14 residues. After removal of 8 bases from V and 0 bases from J, the junction contained 3 bases not matched to a gene. CDR3 coding DNA: TGTGCCAGCTGGCAGGGGGCCTCTGGAAACACCATATATTTT. Protein sequence: CASWQGASGNTIYF.

V is TRBV28 and J is TRBJ1-6; D call uncertain. Deletions cut 2 bases from V and 7 bases from J, with 12 bases between. The CDR3 sequence is 15 residues long. From germline, CDR1 is MDHEN and CDR2 SYDVKM. This CDR3 reads CASSLAPEGNSPLHF. Here the CDR3 DNA reads TGTGCCAGCAGTTTAGCACCAGAGGGAAATTCACCCCTCCACTTT. The full variable domain, in which reference TRBV28 and TRBJ1-6 provide the parts outside the CDR3, is DVKVTQSSRYLVKRTGEKVFLECVQDMDHENMFWYRQDPGLGLRLIYFSYDVKMKEKGDIPEGYSVSREKKERFSLILESASTNQTSMYLCASSLAPEGNSPLHFGNGTRLTVT.

The J gene is TRBJ2-2, the V gene TRBV30, with 15 bases aligning to TRBD2. The CDR3 consists of 17 residues. Per the germline V gene, CDR1 is GTSNPN and CDR2 is SVGIG (reference sequence). The V gene end was trimmed by 1 base and the J gene end by 5 bases; junction bases not matched to a gene: 5. CDR3 amino acids: CAWSGTSGGAITGELFF. CDR3 DNA sequence: TGTGCCTGGAGTGGGACTAGCGGGGGGGCAATAACCGGGGAGCTGTTTTTT.

The chain couples TRBV25-1 to TRBJ1-3, with 9 nucleotides matching TRBD1. Losses at the gene ends were 6 bases for V and 7 bases for J; bases not matched to a gene: 7. The CDR3 is 14 amino acids. Germline V gene data show CDR1 as MGHDK and CDR2 as SYGVNS. The CDR3 DNA sequence: TGTGCCAGCAGCGCCTCGGGACAGGGTAACACCATATATTTT. Amino acids: CASSASGQGNTIYF.

The chain recombines TRBV7-2 with TRBJ2-7; TRBD2 matches at 12 bases. The V and J ends lost 5 bases and 0 bases, in that order; junction bases with no gene match: 8. Germline V gives CDR1 SGHTA, CDR2 FQGNSA. The CDR3 runs to 17 residues. For the CDR3, the DNA is TGTGCCAGCAGCCCCCTGGGACTAGCGGGTAACTCCTACGAGCAGTACTTC. The encoded protein is CASSPLGLAGNSYEQYF. Full variable domain (rest looked up from reference TRBV7-2 and TRBJ2-7): GAGVSQSPSNKVTEKGKDVELRCDPISGHTALYWYRQSLGQGLEFLIYFQGNSAPDKSGLPSDRFSAERTGGSVSTLTIQRTQQEDSAVYLCASSPLGLAGNSYEQYFGPGTRLTVT.

The chain links TRBV19 to TRBJ1-1, with TRBD1 matching 7 bases. Germline V gives CDR1 LNHDA, CDR2 SQIVND (reference sequence). Trimming removed 6 bases from V and 3 bases from J; junction bases left unmatched: 4. The CDR3 loop spans 13 amino acids. Here the CDR3 reads CASSLDRDTEAFF. CDR3 sequence (DNA): TGTGCCAGTAGCCTAGACAGGGACACTGAAGCTTTCTTT.